This entry is about one TCR beta chain. These data belong to a study of blood T cell repertoires in COVID-19. Study-level information: Collection of acute and convalescent COVID-19 samples took place in the United States, Italy and Spain. The cDNA or gDNA used as material had been derived from T cells, B-cell-depleted T cells, or PBMCs.

The protocol was immunoSEQ multiplex PCR, while the TCRdb copy is restricted to in-frame clones and leaves out a portion. The sample has some 69,000 clones, 75% to 85% seen once. V lost 6 bases, J lost 8 bases, and 13 bases stayed unmatched. This CDR3 is built from 16 residues. The germline V gene encodes CDR1 SEHNR and CDR2 FQNEAQ (reference sequence). The J gene is TRBJ1-6, the V gene TRBV7-9; the match to TRBD1 covers 7 bases. Sequenced sample: peripheral blood. This TCR was sampled from a woman in her 70s with acute or convalescent COVID-19. CDR3: CASSRLGQLTYSPLHF. CDR3 in DNA: TGTGCCAGCAGTCGTTTGGGACAGTTAACGTATTCACCCCTCCACTTT.